This T cell receptor (beta chain) was captured in a study of graft-versus-host responses after intestinal transplantation. Overall study context: Multivisceral, liver-intestinal, or isolated intestinal transplants were given to recipients. Study conclusions and caveats: Recipient-marrow GvH clones were detected, some having first appeared in ileum or blood.

Assay used: immunoSEQ multiplex PCR; TCRdb lists only in-frame clones, some missing. The table lists under 1,200 clones, over 70% of them singletons. Intraepithelial and lamina propria lymphocytes were released after the graft tissue was processed. Turning to this clone: The antigen remains undetermined.

This sequence originates from a human patient who received an intestinal transplant, so some T cells may come from the graft donor. The sample here was ileum tissue, taken 7 days after intestinal transplantation.

The CDR3 sequence is CASSEYAPEGANVLTF. In DNA, the CDR3 is TGTGCCAGCAGTGAATATGCTCCAGAAGGGGCCAACGTCCTGACTTTC. The rearrangement joins TRBV25-1 to TRBJ2-6; no firm D call. This CDR3 spans 16 amino acids. From germline, CDR1 is MGHDK and CDR2 SYGVNS. Trimming took off 0 bases at V and 4 bases at J, with 10 bases between the two ends.